This T cell receptor (beta chain) was documented in a study of a mutant IDH1 vaccine in newly diagnosed glioma (dated by TCRdb to 2020 to 2023). With regard to the full study: Eight vaccinations were administered to patients in weeks 1, 3, 5, 7, 11, 15, 19 and 23, corresponding to visits V03 through V10. For exploratory analyses, roughly 25 treated patients had longitudinal TCRB deep sequencing done wherever samples were available. Peripheral blood samples were drawn at six visits, namely V03 (baseline), V05, V07, V10, V12 and V13. Of the approximately 34 patients who were treated, about 62% were male and approximately 40% were female, and the mean age was about 37 years. Before enrollment, patients had received standard therapy of radiotherapy alone, temozolomide alone, or radiochemotherapy with temozolomide; most received the combination. In the chemotherapy-containing groups, vaccination started alongside temozolomide cycles, whereas in patients who had radiotherapy alone it started 4-6 weeks after radiotherapy.

CDR1 and CDR2 are read off the germline V gene (reference sequence) as MNHEY and SMNVEV. V loses 3 bases of germline sequence and J loses 4 bases, and the interval between the two ends is 9 bases. There are 13 amino acids in the CDR3, from cysteine to phenylalanine inclusive. Kept here is only the CDR3 DNA, which spans 39 bases and is read in frame from base 1. Libraries were built with the immunoSEQ multiplex PCR assay. Following the manufacturer's protocol, the hsTCRB Kit was used to amplify rearranged TCR beta chain sequences. An Illumina MiSeq was used to sequence the TCRB libraries. As for the authors' bioinformatics: The kit vendor's proprietary platform handled demultiplexing, trimming and gene mapping. In its TCRdb copy, this immuneACCESS table keeps in-frame sequences only and misses some clones. Where compared with another copy, unresolved V genes explain less than half of these, and the others have no known cause. V and J calls and clone size are given by that table; D and trimming were obtained from the DNA. The sample table shows about 54,000 clones, and roughly 80% are seen once. Jointly, the top ten make up under 8% of the sample.

Interpreted using the paper, the time point label stands for: week 23, last vaccination. Every vaccine dose consisted of 300 ug of a 20-mer mutant IDH1 peptide in Montanide, administered subcutaneously together with topical imiquimod. Donors had newly diagnosed WHO grade 3 or 4 IDH1-mutant astrocytomas with loss of nuclear ATRX. The samples were drawn from NOA16, a multicentre, single-arm, open-label phase I trial in Germany that tested a mutant IDH1 peptide vaccine in humans for the first time. The DNeasy Blood and Tissue Kit was used to extract genomic DNA from EDTA blood for TCRB sequencing. General findings and caveats noted by the study authors: The authors noted that analyses of patient blood samples could not be reproduced because of sample limitations. Vaccine-induced immune responses across multiple MHC alleles were detected in 90% to 95% of patients. Pseudoprogression appeared unrelated to alterations in the top peripheral T cell clonotypes detected by TCRB sequencing. PBMC samples for TCRB deep sequencing were selected based on availability.

In the case of this clone: What this receptor recognizes is not known. No clone much larger than this one lies a single base away; base qualities are absent.

The clonotype originates from a man aged 35-49 years with glioma. The chain links TRBV27 with TRBJ1-2, with a tentative D gene TRBD1 over 6 matching bases. The material was PBMCs, obtained from a glioma patient whose treatment included an IDH1 peptide vaccine. The CDR3 protein: CASSLAGAYGYTF. The DNA is as follows: TGTGCCAGCAGTTTGGCAGGGGCCTATGGCTACACCTTC.